This is a list of T cell receptor beta chains from one sample in a study of cytomegalovirus exposure and HLA in healthy donors. Generated by immunoSEQ multiplex PCR, the TCRdb table keeps only in-frame clones and is missing some. Of 110,000 to 150,000 clones in the sample, 84% were seen once. The sequenced sample was PBMCs. All receptors derive from a boy younger than 10 in good health and CMV-seronegative. Each CDR3 is given with its conserved first and last residue. D genes are given only for firm matches. Part of the rows lack a size; the others show once, few, many or a class for expanded clones.

j_gene: TRBJ2-5
d_gene: .
abundance: few
v_gene: TRBV30
len: 14
CDR3nt: TGTGCCTGGAACCACGGCGGGGTTTCTGAGACCCAGTACTTC
CDR3aa: CAWNHGGVSETQYF

j_gene: TRBJ2-3
d_gene: TRBD1
abundance: .
v_gene: TRBV11-3
len: 15
CDR3nt: TGTGCCAGCAGCCCTGGGACAGGGAGCACAGATACGCAGTATTTT
CDR3aa: CASSPGTGSTDTQYF

j_gene: TRBJ2-3
d_gene: .
abundance: .
v_gene: TRBV11-3
len: 18
CDR3nt: TGTGCCAGCAGCTTAGGGCTCCTGGAGGATCCTAGCACAGATACGCAGTATTTT
CDR3aa: CASSLGLLEDPSTDTQYF

j_gene: TRBJ2-5
d_gene: TRBD1
abundance: .
v_gene: TRBV11-3
len: 15
CDR3nt: TGTGCCAGCAGTCGGGACAGGGGGCGACAAGAGACCCAGTACTTC
CDR3aa: CASSRDRGRQETQYF

j_gene: TRBJ2-7
d_gene: .
abundance: .
v_gene: TRBV2
len: 13
CDR3nt: TGTGCCAGCAGTAAGGCGGACAGCTACGAGCAGTACTTC
CDR3aa: CASSKADSYEQYF

j_gene: TRBJ2-1
d_gene: TRBD2
abundance: .
v_gene: TRBV4-2
len: 15
CDR3nt: TGTGCCAGCAGCCAAGATAAGCGGGGGGGCCGTGGGCAGTTCTTC
CDR3aa: CASSQDKRGGRGQFF

j_gene: TRBJ1-1
d_gene: .
abundance: .
v_gene: TRBV7-2
len: 12
CDR3nt: TGTGCCAGCAGCTTACCCTGGCAGGAAGCTTTCTTT
CDR3aa: CASSLPWQEAFF

j_gene: TRBJ2-4
d_gene: .
abundance: few
v_gene: TRBV25-1
len: 13
CDR3nt: TGTGCCAGCAGTGACAGGGCCCTAAACATTCAGTACTTC
CDR3aa: CASSDRALNIQYF

j_gene: TRBJ2-7
d_gene: TRBD1
abundance: .
v_gene: TRBV5-1
len: 14
CDR3nt: TGCGCCAGCAGGGTGAGACAGGGACCCTACGAGCAGTACTTC
CDR3aa: CASRVRQGPYEQYF

j_gene: TRBJ2-7
d_gene: .
abundance: .
v_gene: TRBV5-1
len: 15
CDR3nt: TGCGCCAGCAGCACACAGGGTGGACCTTCCTACGAGCAGTACTTC
CDR3aa: CASSTQGGPSYEQYF

j_gene: TRBJ2-7
d_gene: .
abundance: .
v_gene: TRBV6-1
len: 15
CDR3nt: TGTGCCAGCAGTGTATCGACTGGAGCTCCCTCCGAGCAGTACTTC
CDR3aa: CASSVSTGAPSEQYF

j_gene: TRBJ1-1
d_gene: .
abundance: .
v_gene: TRBV18
len: 18
CDR3nt: TGTGCCAGCTCACCTATCGGAGGGACGCTGTCGGGAGACACTGAAGCTTTCTTT
CDR3aa: CASSPIGGTLSGDTEAFF

j_gene: TRBJ1-1
d_gene: .
abundance: .
v_gene: TRBV20-1
len: 9
CDR3nt: TGCAGTGCTGCACATGAAGCTTTCTTT
CDR3aa: CSAAHEAFF

j_gene: TRBJ1-2
d_gene: TRBD1
abundance: .
v_gene: TRBV5-3
len: 15
CDR3nt: TGTGCCAGAAGCCGAATATCGACAGGGAACTATGGCTACACCTTC
CDR3aa: CARSRISTGNYGYTF

j_gene: TRBJ1-1
d_gene: .
abundance: .
v_gene: TRBV19
len: 13
CDR3nt: TGTGCCAGTAGTATAGAACCGGAGAGGGCGACTTTCTTT
CDR3aa: CASSIEPERATFF

j_gene: TRBJ2-2
d_gene: .
abundance: .
v_gene: TRBV7-3
len: 13
CDR3nt: TGTGCCAGCAGCTTATCAGGGTCCGGGGAGCTGTTTTTT
CDR3aa: CASSLSGSGELFF

j_gene: TRBJ1-5
d_gene: TRBD1
abundance: .
v_gene: TRBV19
len: 15
CDR3nt: TGTGCCAGTAGTATTATAAGGGGGCCGGATCAGCCCCAGCATTTT
CDR3aa: CASSIIRGPDQPQHF

j_gene: TRBJ2-1
d_gene: TRBD1
abundance: .
v_gene: TRBV18
len: 15
CDR3nt: TGTGCCAGCTCACTAGGGACAGGAGGTATCGATGAGCAGTTCTTC
CDR3aa: CASSLGTGGIDEQFF

j_gene: TRBJ1-2
d_gene: .
abundance: .
v_gene: TRBV30
len: 16
CDR3nt: TGTGCCTGGAGTGTACCCCCCCCGGGATTCGCGGCCTTCTACACCTTC
CDR3aa: CAWSVPPPGFAAFYTF

j_gene: TRBJ2-2
d_gene: .
abundance: .
v_gene: TRBV4-2
len: 19
CDR3nt: TGTGCCAGCAGCCAAGATTCGAGGGGCGGGGGCGCGAACACCGGGGAGCTGTTTTTT
CDR3aa: CASSQDSRGGGANTGELFF

j_gene: TRBJ2-7
d_gene: .
abundance: .
v_gene: TRBV5-1
len: 14
CDR3nt: TGCGCCAGCAGCTTGGCCTGGAGATCCTACGAGCAGTACTTC
CDR3aa: CASSLAWRSYEQYF

j_gene: TRBJ1-3
d_gene: .
abundance: .
v_gene: TRBV30
len: 12
CDR3nt: TGTGCCTGGAGCATCAGGGTAGACACCATATATTTT
CDR3aa: CAWSIRVDTIYF

j_gene: TRBJ1-5
d_gene: .
abundance: .
v_gene: TRBV7-8
len: 16
CDR3nt: TGTGCCAGCAGCTTAGGGTCTCAGGCAGGTCGTAAACCCCAGCATTTT
CDR3aa: CASSLGSQAGRKPQHF

j_gene: TRBJ1-1
d_gene: .
abundance: once
v_gene: TRBV5-6
len: 12
CDR3nt: TGTGCCAGCAGGGAGGAGAACACTGAAGCTTTCTTT
CDR3aa: CASREENTEAFF